The present entry profiles one T cell receptor (beta chain) with its context. Its matching antigen is unknown. Sequenced by immunoSEQ multiplex PCR; TCRdb stores in-frame clones only, minus some. This sample has roughly 59,000 clones, with just under 80% found just once. Germline-derived CDR1 and CDR2 are LNHDA and SQIVND (reference sequence). The junction had 19 bases not matched to a gene; V was cut back by 2 bases and J by 6 bases. The CDR3 sequence is 20 residues long. These data belong to a study of vaccination effects on CD4 cells after COVID-19. Viral peptide pools were used in the ViraFEST assay to expand antigen-specific CD4+ T cells, and sequencing came afterward. Scientists isolated CD4+ T cells after a roughly ten-day culture period ended. Participants each got two BNT162b2 or mRNA-1273 vaccine doses.

The V gene is TRBV19, the J gene TRBJ2-2; 9 positions agree with TRBD1. The sample was CD4+ T cells from PBMCs cultured with HCoV-OC43 spike peptides, taken after COVID-19 vaccination. Subset specified: HCoV-OC43 spike overlapping peptide pool stimulation. The sequence was collected from a human donor who received a COVID-19 vaccine. In DNA form, the CDR3 reads TGTGCCAGTAGTATACATGGACAGGGGACTTCATTCGGTGGGTCCGGGGAGCTGTTTTTT. It codes for CASSIHGQGTSFGGSGELFF.